The 10 T cell receptor beta chains below come from one sample, sequenced in a study of blood T cell repertoires in COVID-19. Sequencing was performed with immunoSEQ multiplex PCR; in TCRdb, only in-frame clones are kept and a portion is missing. Altogether some 230,000 clones are present, 86% being singletons, with the ten largest covering roughly 10%. Sample: peripheral blood. These receptors originate from a woman between 45 and 65 years old with COVID-19, enrolled during active disease.

This chain links TRBV3-1 (or the pseudogene TRBV3-2) with TRBJ2-4; D might be TRBD2 (7 bases). The germline CDR1 and CDR2 sequences are LGHDT and YNNKEL (reference sequence). This CDR3 spans 17 amino acids. Trimming removed 1 base at V and 5 bases at J, with 18 bases between. The chain's CDR3 is CASSQVGGAFLENIQYF. The DNA for the CDR3 is TGTGCCAGCAGCCAAGTGGGGGGGGCCTTCCTGGAAAACATTCAGTACTTC.

The CDR3 is CASSQRAGSPVRGSKNIQYF. The CDR3 DNA follows: TGTGCCAGCAGCCAAAGAGCGGGGTCGCCAGTTAGGGGCTCGAAAAACATTCAGTACTTC. The chain has TRBV3-1 (or the pseudogene TRBV3-2) and TRBJ2-4, with 7 bases matching TRBD2. There are 20 residues in the CDR3. Losses at the gene ends were 2 bases for V and 4 bases for J; bases not matched to a gene: 20. CDR1 is LGHDT, CDR2 YNNKEL, per germline (reference sequence).

The chain combines TRBV27 with TRBJ2-7; D is ambiguous. Germline values: CDR1 MNHEY, CDR2 SMNVEV (reference sequence). The CDR3 runs 15 residues. Trimming removed 0 bases at V and 2 bases at J, with 11 bases between. DNA for the CDR3: TGTGCCAGCAGTTTATCAGCCTCCCCCACCTACGAGCAGTACTTC. This codes for CASSLSASPTYEQYF.

This chain links TRBV19 with TRBJ1-2; 10 bases are shared with TRBD1. The CDR3 loop spans 17 amino acids. V trimming: 7 bases; J trimming: 3 bases; junction bases outside the gene matches: 14. The germline gives CDR1 LNHDA, CDR2 SQIVND (reference sequence). CDR3 sequence (DNA): TGTGCCAGTACAGGGCCCCGAAGGGGACAGGGGCACTATGGCTACACCTTC. Protein product: CASTGPRRGQGHYGYTF. The entire variable domain, with the rest obtained from reference TRBV19 and TRBJ1-2, is as follows: DGGITQSPKYLFRKEGQNVTLSCEQNLNHDAMYWYRQDPGQGLRLIYYSQIVNDFQKGDIAEGYSVSREKKESFPLTVTSAQKNPTAFYLCASTGPRRGQGHYGYTFGSGTRLTVV.

This clone was observed a single time. In nucleotides, the CDR3 is TGCGCCAGCAGGGTCAGCTCCTACAATGAGCAGTTCTTC. Amino acids: CASRVSSYNEQFF. The chain employs TRBV10-2 and TRBJ2-1; D is ambiguous. CDR1 and CDR2 (germline): WSHSY, SAAADI. The CDR3 is 13 amino acids. With 6 bases removed from V and 0 bases from J, the gap between germline ends came to 6 bases.

This rearrangement joins TRBV27 to TRBJ1-3; possibly TRBD1 for D (6 bases). The germline V and J ends were trimmed by 6 bases and 1 base, with 16 bases remaining between them. The CDR3 length is 16 residues. Germline V gene lookup returns CDR1 MNHEY and CDR2 SMNVEV (reference sequence). This CDR3 reads CASSSLDGQSGNTIYF. In DNA, the CDR3 is TGTGCCAGCAGCTCCCTGGATGGACAGTCTGGAAACACCATATATTTT.

V is TRBV6-5 and J is TRBJ1-1, with D perhaps matching TRBD1 (6 bases). Trimming stripped 7 bases from V and 0 bases from J, with 15 bases between. The germline CDR1 and CDR2 sequences are MNHEY and SVGAGI. This CDR3 comprises 15 residues. The CDR3 region has the DNA TGTGCCAGCACACAAGGGGGACACATGAACACTGAAGCTTTCTTT. It yields the protein CASTQGGHMNTEAFF.

This chain connects TRBV6-6 to TRBJ1-4, with 8 bases identical to TRBD1. This CDR3 spans 15 amino acids. With 8 bases clipped from V and 3 bases from J, the junction kept 8 bases outside the gene matches. Germline-derived CDR1 and CDR2 are MNHNY and SVGAGI (reference sequence). The CDR3 region has the DNA TGTGCCAGCCGGAACCCGACAGGGGCTAATGAAAAACTGTTTTTT. Translation gives CASRNPTGANEKLFF.

In its sample, this clone was seen once. The J gene is TRBJ2-1, the V gene TRBV15; possible D gene TRBD2, 5 bases. This CDR3 has 16 residues. Germline CDR1 and CDR2: LNHNV and YYDKDF (reference sequence). V was pared by 6 bases and J by 0 bases, with 15 bases between. The CDR3 region has the DNA TGTGCCACCAGGACGGGGATAACCAGCTCCTACAATGAGCAGTTCTTC. This encodes CATRTGITSSYNEQFF.

This rearrangement joins TRBV6-5 to TRBJ1-2, with a tentative D call TRBD1 (5 bases). Germline assignment: CDR1 MNHEY and CDR2 SVGAGI. Trimming took off 5 bases at V and 7 bases at J, with 11 bases between the two ends. The CDR3 runs to 12 residues. As DNA, the CDR3 is TGTGCCAGCAGTCCCTGGGGGGTTGGCTACACCTTC. Residues: CASSPWGVGYTF.